These 6 T cell receptor beta chains came from one sample sequenced in a study of blood T cell repertoires in COVID-19. Only in-frame clones appear in the TCRdb table, and some are missing; sequencing was by immunoSEQ multiplex PCR. The repertoire holds fewer than 350,000 clones, under 90% seen once, with approximately 5% in the top ten. Source material: PBMCs or T cells enriched from blood (not recorded which). These TCRs come from a man aged 60 to 75 who had recovered from COVID-19.

In this sample, this clone turned up once. The genes are TRBV18 and TRBJ2-2; 10 bases match TRBD2. The CDR3 covers 16 residues. Losses at the gene ends were 2 bases for V and 7 bases for J; bases not matched to a gene: 7. The germline CDR1 and CDR2 sequences are KGHSH and LQKENI. CDR3 residues: CASSPNLAGVNGELFF. CDR3 in DNA: TGTGCCAGCTCACCAAACCTAGCGGGAGTAAACGGGGAGCTGTTTTTT.

This clone was recorded only once. The chain uses TRBV3-1 (or the pseudogene TRBV3-2) and TRBJ1-2, with D uncertain. The CDR3 has 16 residues. Germline values: CDR1 LGHDT, CDR2 YNNKEL (reference sequence). V lost 1 base and J 7 bases, leaving 19 bases between the germline ends. The CDR3 region has the DNA TGTGCCAGCAGCCAAGTAGGAGGCGGAGCTCGAGGTGGCTACACCTTC. It yields the protein CASSQVGGGARGGYTF.

The chain combines TRBV19 with TRBJ2-7, with TRBD1 as a possible D gene (6 bases). This CDR3 comprises 19 residues. The germline gives CDR1 LNHDA, CDR2 SQIVND (reference sequence). V shed 4 bases and J shed 4 bases, with 29 bases lying between them. CDR3 DNA sequence: TGTGCCAGTAGTAGTAGAACGGGACACTCTTCTCGAACCGGGTACGAGCAGTACTTC. This codes for CASSSRTGHSSRTGYEQYF.

This clone was seen only once. V gene TRBV29-1 combines with J gene TRBJ2-2; 9 nucleotides agree with TRBD1. The CDR3 has 15 amino acids. Trimming cost V 5 bases and J 2 bases; bases outside gene matches: 6. Germline-derived CDR1 and CDR2 are SQVTM and ANQGSEA. The CDR3 region is CSVLGDRDNTGELFF. The CDR3 bases are TGCAGCGTTCTCGGGGACAGGGATAACACCGGGGAGCTGTTTTTT.

The CDR3 DNA reads TGTGCCAGCAGTTTAGCGGGAGGTCTCTACGAGCAGTACTTC. Translation: CASSLAGGLYEQYF. The chain uses TRBV28 and TRBJ2-7, with TRBD2 identical over 8 bases. Germline loops: CDR1 MDHEN, CDR2 SYDVKM. V shed 2 bases, J shed 3 bases, and the junction held 3 bases outside the gene matches. The CDR3 covers 14 residues. The complete variable domain, with remaining parts taken from reference TRBV28 and TRBJ2-7, reads DVKVTQSSRYLVKRTGEKVFLECVQDMDHENMFWYRQDPGLGLRLIYFSYDVKMKEKGDIPEGYSVSREKKERFSLILESASTNQTSMYLCASSLAGGLYEQYFGPGTRLTVT.

Only one count was recorded for this clone. The gene calls are TRBV7-9 and TRBJ2-5; possibly TRBD1 for D (6 bases). Germline V gives CDR1 SEHNR, CDR2 FQNEAQ (reference sequence). Deletions cut 3 bases from V and 5 bases from J, with 10 bases between. The CDR3 runs to 13 residues. The CDR3 loop is CASSFAGEETQYF. CDR3 bases: TGTGCCAGCAGCTTCGCAGGGGAGGAGACCCAGTACTTC. Variable domain in full (rest from reference TRBV7-9 and TRBJ2-5): DTGVSQNPRHKITKRGQNVTFRCDPISEHNRLYWYRQTLGQGPEFLTYFQNEAQLEKSRLLSDRFSAERPKGSFSTLEIQRTEQGDSAMYLCASSFAGEETQYFGPGTRLLVL.